This passage covers 16 T cell receptor beta chains from one sample sequenced in a study of cytotoxic CD8 clonotypes in ibrutinib-treated CLL. Libraries were prepared by immunoSEQ multiplex PCR; TCRdb keeps only in-frame clonotypes and omits some of them. The data hold a few hundred thousand clones, with almost 80% observed a single time. The sequences come from PBMCs, collected before ibrutinib treatment. These receptors originate from a human donor with chronic lymphocytic leukemia.

This clone was counted a few times. This rearrangement joins TRBV27 to TRBJ2-7; D gene ambiguous. Deletions cut 3 bases from V and 0 bases from J, with 12 bases between. CDR1 is MNHEY and CDR2 is SMNVEV in the germline V gene (reference sequence). The CDR3 loop spans 15 amino acids. CDR3 protein: CASSFFLSDSYEQYF. The CDR3 nucleotides are TGTGCCAGCAGTTTTTTCTTGTCAGACTCCTACGAGCAGTACTTC.

The CDR3: CASSKTFNQPQHF. The CDR3 nucleotides are TGCGCCAGCAGCAAGACTTTTAATCAGCCCCAGCATTTT. This chain connects TRBV4-3 to TRBJ1-5; D unclear. The CDR3 sequence is 13 residues long. Looked up from germline, CDR1 is LGHNA and CDR2 is YSLEER. V was cut by 5 bases and J by 4 bases, with 9 bases left in between.

This chain joins TRBV7-9 and TRBJ1-3, with D maybe TRBD1 (5 bases). Deletions cut 4 bases from V and 0 bases from J, with 7 bases between. CDR1 and CDR2 from the germline V gene are SEHNR and FQNEAQ (reference sequence). The CDR3 is 14 residues long. Here the CDR3 DNA reads TGTGCCAGCAGCTCCGACAGCTCTGGAAACACCATATATTTT. Its protein is CASSSDSSGNTIYF.

This clone appeared once. The V and J genes are TRBV7-2 and TRBJ1-2, with 10 nucleotides matching TRBD1. Trimming removed 2 bases from V and 8 bases from J; junction bases left unmatched: 8. Germline V gene sequence: CDR1 SGHTA, CDR2 FQGNSA. The CDR3 loop spans 15 amino acids. The CDR3 reads CASSLNYRDRGGYTF. The DNA of the CDR3 is TGTGCCAGCAGCTTAAACTACCGGGACAGGGGAGGCTACACCTTC.

This clone has only one observation. The rearrangement joins TRBV5-4 to TRBJ2-7; D is perhaps TRBD1 or TRBD2 (5 bases each). This CDR3 comprises 14 residues. Trimming took 4 bases from V and 2 from J, leaving 13 bases between them. The germline V gene has CDR1 SGHNT and CDR2 YYREEE (reference sequence). CDR3 bases: TGTGCCAGCAGCCCCCCCGGGACCGCCTACGAGCAGTACTTC. It codes for CASSPPGTAYEQYF.

This sequence joins TRBV5-1 and TRBJ2-7; D is ambiguous. The CDR3 sequence is 13 residues long. Per the germline V gene, CDR1 is SGHRS and CDR2 is YFSETQ. V lost 0 bases to trimming and J lost 6 bases, with 10 bases between them. The CDR3 loop reads CASSLVPAGEQYF. For the CDR3, the DNA is TGCGCCAGCAGCTTGGTGCCCGCAGGCGAGCAGTACTTC. Drawing the rest from reference TRBV5-1 and TRBJ2-7, the complete variable domain is KAGVTQTPRYLIKTRGQQVTLSCSPISGHRSVSWYQQTPGQGLQFLFEYFSETQRNKGNFPGRFSGRQFSNSRSEMNVSTLELGDSALYLCASSLVPAGEQYFGPGTRLTVT.

The J gene is TRBJ2-7, the V gene TRBV5-6; unclear D gene. CDR3 size: 13 residues. The germline V gene has CDR1 SGHDT and CDR2 YYEEEE. Deletions cut 3 bases from V and 4 bases from J, with 11 bases between. CDR3 in amino acids: CASSSPNPYEQYF. CDR3 DNA: TGTGCCAGCAGCTCCCCCAACCCATACGAGCAGTACTTC.

The rearrangement links TRBV29-1 to TRBJ1-2; 7 bases fit TRBD1. The CDR3 spans 14 residues. Germline-derived CDR1 and CDR2 are SQVTM and ANQGSEA. V lost 7 bases and J lost 4; bases outside the gene matches: 12. The CDR3 DNA reads TGCAGCGCCCGACGGACACAGGGGCTCTATGGCTACACCTTC. Its translation is CSARRTQGLYGYTF.

This chain joins TRBV11-2 and TRBJ2-3; D is ambiguous. The CDR3 spans 15 residues. With 5 bases removed from V and 3 bases from J, the gap between germline ends came to 15 bases. The germline V gene has CDR1 SGHAT and CDR2 FQNNGV. This CDR3 reads CASSLGPIPTDTQYF. DNA of the CDR3: TGTGCCAGCAGCCTTGGACCTATCCCTACAGATACGCAGTATTTT. The complete variable domain, with remaining parts taken from reference TRBV11-2 and TRBJ2-3, reads EAGVAQSPRYKIIEKRQSVAFWCNPISGHATLYWYQQILGQGPKLLIQFQNNGVVDDSQLPKDRFSAERLKGVDSTLKIQPAKLEDSAVYLCASSLGPIPTDTQYFGPGTRLTVL.

V and J are TRBV9 and TRBJ2-1; 8 positions agree with TRBD1. V shed 4 bases, J shed 0 bases, and the junction held 6 bases outside the gene matches. This CDR3 is built from 16 residues. In germline, CDR1 is SGDLS, CDR2 YYNGEE. The CDR3: CASSSTGVFSYNEQFF. As DNA, the CDR3 is TGTGCCAGCAGCTCGACAGGGGTGTTCTCCTACAATGAGCAGTTCTTC.

Comment on this clone: Other DNA sequences in this sample translate to the same CDR3. The chain joins TRBV7-6 to TRBJ2-2; a weak D match, TRBD2 (6 bases). Trimming shortened V by 0 bases and J by 5 bases, and 10 bases separated the two germline ends. CDR1 and CDR2 from the germline V gene are SGHVS and FNYEAQ. The CDR3 runs to 15 residues. CDR3 nucleotide sequence: TGTGCCAGCAGCTTAGCAGGAGGGAGTACCGGGGAGCTGTTTTTT. It is translated as CASSLAGGSTGELFF.

V usage is TRBV30 and J usage is TRBJ1-2; D is unclear. With 0 bases removed from V and 8 bases from J, the gap between germline ends came to 10 bases. The CDR3 contains 12 residues. Germline V lookup: CDR1 GTSNPN, CDR2 SVGIG (reference sequence). This CDR3 reads CAWSVGGEGYTF. The DNA of the CDR3 is TGTGCCTGGAGTGTAGGTGGGGAGGGCTACACCTTC.

V usage is TRBV7-9 and J usage is TRBJ2-7, with 7 bases aligning to TRBD2. With 0 bases clipped from V and 2 bases from J, the junction kept 1 base outside the gene matches. The germline gives CDR1 SEHNR, CDR2 FQNEAQ (reference sequence). There are 14 residues in the CDR3. The CDR3 region has the DNA TGTGCCAGCAGCTTAGCGGGAGGGACCTACGAGCAGTACTTC. Protein: CASSLAGGTYEQYF.

This chain uses TRBV6-5 with TRBJ2-7, with 10 bases identical to TRBD1. CDR1 MNHEY and CDR2 SVGAGI come from the germline V gene. The V and J ends lost 8 bases and 6 bases, in that order; junction bases with no gene match: 13. The CDR3 extends over 15 amino acids. The CDR3 region is CASGTGAEVSGEQYF. CDR3 coding DNA: TGTGCCAGCGGGACAGGGGCGGAGGTATCAGGCGAGCAGTACTTC.

The chain links TRBV7-8 to TRBJ2-7, with D maybe TRBD2 (5 bases). CDR3 size: 16 residues. Germline lookup yields CDR1 SGHVS and CDR2 FQNEAQ. V gave up 6 bases and J gave up 0 bases, with 18 bases separating them. CDR3 protein: CASRRRGERNSYEQYF. Here the CDR3 DNA reads TGTGCCAGCAGGCGACGAGGAGAGCGGAACTCCTACGAGCAGTACTTC.

This clone appeared a single time. At the DNA level, this CDR3 is encoded by other sequences in the same sample as well. This sequence joins TRBV5-1 and TRBJ2-1; D is tentatively TRBD1 or TRBD2 (6 bases each). Germline V gene lookup returns CDR1 SGHRS and CDR2 YFSETQ. The germline V and J ends were trimmed by 7 bases and 2 bases, with 10 bases remaining between them. CDR3 length equals 13 residues. Here the CDR3 DNA reads TGCGCCAGCTCGGGGGCTACCTACAATGAGCAGTTCTTC. As protein: CASSGATYNEQFF.